A single sample is the source of the 8 T cell receptor beta chains below, sequenced in a study of blood T cell repertoires in COVID-19 (dated by TCRdb to about 2020). Libraries were constructed by the immunoSEQ multiplex PCR assay. This is the immuneACCESS table as TCRdb keeps it, with only in-frame sequences that have V and J called. A part of the clones is gone; compared with another copy, unresolved V genes explain less than half, and the rest is unexplained. This sample gives 95,000 to 150,000 clones in total; approximately 81% of them show up just once. Over 4.5% of the sample is taken by the ten largest. Source material: peripheral blood. The source of these receptors is a man aged 60 to 75 with acute or convalescent COVID-19.

The CDR3: CASSMGAGDEQYF. For the CDR3, the DNA is TGTGCCAGTAGTATGGGGGCAGGGGACGAGCAGTACTTC. The rearrangement links TRBV19 to TRBJ2-7, with D possibly being TRBD1 (6 bases). From germline, CDR1 is LNHDA and CDR2 SQIVND (reference sequence). The CDR3 length is 13 residues. V lost 3 bases and J lost 5, with 11 bases in between.

V gene TRBV11-2 combines with J gene TRBJ2-1; 8 nucleotides match TRBD2. The length of the CDR3 is 15 residues. Trimming took 6 bases from V and 8 from J; bases not matched to a gene: 12. Germline loops: CDR1 SGHAT, CDR2 FQNNGV. The CDR3: CASRPLAGGIDEQFF. The CDR3 coding sequence is TGTGCCAGCAGGCCCCTGGCGGGAGGAATCGATGAGCAGTTCTTC.

This clone was counted once. The V call is TRBV11-3, the J call TRBJ2-7; 9 bases are shared with TRBD2. The V gene end was trimmed by 3 bases and the J gene end by 2 bases; junction bases not matched to a gene: 8. The length of the CDR3 is 16 residues. CDR1 and CDR2 (germline): SGHNT, YENEEA. The CDR3 region has the DNA TGTGCCAGCAGCTTGTCGAGCGCGGGGGGGGCCTACGAGCAGTACTTC. This sequence encodes CASSLSSAGGAYEQYF. The variable domain in full, completed from reference TRBV11-3 and TRBJ2-7, reads EAGVVQSPRYKIIEKKQPVAFWCNPISGHNTLYWYLQNLGQGPELLIRYENEEAVDDSQLPKDRFSAERLKGVDSTLKIQPAELGDSAVYLCASSLSSAGGAYEQYFGPGTRLTVT.

The chain recombines TRBV24-1 with TRBJ1-3; D uncertain. Per the germline V gene, CDR1 is KGHDR and CDR2 is SFDVKD. Between the trimmed V and J ends, which lost 5 bases and 8 bases, there was a span of 12 bases. CDR3 length equals 13 residues. CDR3 loop: CATSGGTRDTIYF. In DNA, the CDR3 is TGTGCCACCAGTGGTGGCACCCGGGACACCATATATTTT.

The chain has TRBV7-3 and TRBJ1-1, with D hard to call. Germline V gene lookup returns CDR1 SGHTA and CDR2 FQGTGA. CDR3 length equals 15 residues. Trimming pared 5 bases from V and 1 base from J, leaving 14 bases between. The CDR3 spells CASSRTGSANTEAFF. In DNA form, the CDR3 reads TGTGCCAGCAGCCGGACTGGGAGCGCGAACACTGAAGCTTTCTTT.

This chain connects TRBV15 to TRBJ2-3; TRBD2 might be the D (6 bases). Trimming left V 6 bases short and J 1 base short, with 11 bases between. The CDR3 is 14 residues long. Germline CDR1 reads LNHNV; CDR2 reads YYDKDF (reference sequence). The CDR3 DNA reads TGTGCCACCAGTCCCTGGGGGGGCACAGATACGCAGTATTTT. It codes for CATSPWGGTDTQYF. The complete variable domain, with remaining parts taken from reference TRBV15 and TRBJ2-3, reads DAMVIQNPRYQVTQFGKPVTLSCSQTLNHNVMYWYQQKSSQAPKLLFHYYDKDFNNEADTPDNFQSRRPNTSFCFLDIRSPGLGDTAMYLCATSPWGGTDTQYFGPGTRLTVL.

The chain carries TRBV13 and TRBJ2-3; D possibly corresponds to TRBD2 (6 bases). The CDR3 spans 15 residues. Between the trimmed V and J ends, which lost 5 bases and 2 bases, there was a span of 14 bases. The germline CDR1 and CDR2 sequences are PRHDT and FYEKMQ (reference sequence). The CDR3 DNA is TGTGCCAGCAGCCTCGGGGGACTCCCCACAGATACGCAGTATTTT. As protein: CASSLGGLPTDTQYF.

This chain uses TRBV7-8 with TRBJ1-1, with D possibly being TRBD1 (5 bases). CDR1 is SGHVS and CDR2 is FQNEAQ in the germline V gene. The V end lost 8 bases, the J end lost 4 bases, and 20 bases lay between the germline ends. CDR3 length: 15 residues. In DNA form, the CDR3 reads TGTGCCAGCGGCCCTTGGGGGGGGGTCGGCACTGAAGCTTTCTTT. Protein sequence: CASGPWGGVGTEAFF.